Shown below are 31 T cell receptor beta chains from a single sample sequenced in a study of cytomegalovirus exposure and HLA in healthy donors (dated by TCRdb to between 2016 and 2019). The method behind the library was the immunoSEQ multiplex PCR assay. A mixture of 60 forward primers for TCR Vbeta segments and 13 reverse primers for TCR Jbeta segments was used in the multiplex PCR. In TCRdb, the immuneACCESS table is reduced to in-frame sequences with V and J assigned. These tables do not hold every clone; where another copy was compared, an unresolved V gene accounts for under half, and the others remain unexplained. This sample comprises about 200,000 clones, around 83% of them detected only once. Clones ranked in the top ten supply 2.5% to 3.5% of the sample. The sequenced sample was PBMCs. These receptor sequences come from a woman aged 40-49 years in good health and CMV-seronegative.

Remarks on this clone: At one of its ends the junction is not consistent with the germline gene, which may arise from a read error. The gene calls are TRBV27 and TRBJ1-6; 9 nucleotides line up with TRBD1. This CDR3 is 15 amino acids long. Germline V CDR1 and CDR2: MNHEY, SMNVEV (reference sequence). Here the CDR3 reads CASSLSGTGFSPLHF. The CDR3 bases are TGTGCCAGCAGTCTATCCGGGACAGGGTTTTCACCCCTCCACTTT.

The V and J genes are TRBV28 and TRBJ1-5, with a weak D call TRBD1 (5 bases). The V and J ends lost 3 bases and 6 bases respectively, with 6 bases between them. Germline loops: CDR1 MDHEN, CDR2 SYDVKM. The CDR3 is 12 amino acids. The CDR3 sequence is CASSFDSQPQHF. CDR3 DNA sequence: TGTGCCAGCAGTTTCGACAGTCAGCCCCAGCATTTT.

The chain recombines TRBV28 with TRBJ1-4, with D perhaps TRBD1 (6 bases). CDR3 size: 14 residues. The germline V and J ends were trimmed by 5 bases and 11 bases, with 18 bases remaining between them. The germline V gene encodes CDR1 MDHEN and CDR2 SYDVKM. The CDR3 DNA reads TGTGCCAGCAGTCCTCCTGGACAGCGAGCGAAACTGTTTTTT. This codes for CASSPPGQRAKLFF.

V is TRBV29-1 and J is TRBJ1-1; D is ambiguous. CDR3 size: 13 residues. The germline V gene has CDR1 SQVTM and CDR2 ANQGSEA. The V end was cut by 0 bases, the J end by 1 base, with 6 bases between. In nucleotides, the CDR3 is TGCAGCGTTGAAGAGTACAGGAACACTGAAGCTTTCTTT. It translates to CSVEEYRNTEAFF.

The chain is built from TRBV5-4 and TRBJ1-2, with 7 bases lining up with TRBD1. With V trimmed by 5 bases and J by 4 bases, 8 bases remained unmatched. The CDR3 is made up of 14 amino acids. Germline V lookup: CDR1 SGHNT, CDR2 YYREEE (reference sequence). The CDR3, as DNA: TGTGCCAGCAGGGGGACAGTTTCCCTCTATGGCTACACCTTC. As protein: CASRGTVSLYGYTF.

This clone was seen only once. This chain joins TRBV4-2 and TRBJ2-1; weak D call: TRBD2 (5 bases). This CDR3 comprises 16 residues. V lost 0 bases and J lost 4, with 13 bases in between. The germline CDR1 and CDR2 sequences are LGHNA and YNFKEQ. The CDR3, as DNA: TGTGCCAGCAGCCAAGATCTGGCGGGTGCATACAATGAGCAGTTCTTC. Translating gives CASSQDLAGAYNEQFF.

CDR3 in amino acids: CASSQEQIANQPQHF. The CDR3 DNA reads TGCGCCAGCAGCCAAGAGCAGATAGCCAATCAGCCCCAGCATTTT. This chain joins TRBV4-1 and TRBJ1-5; D not resolved. The germline gives CDR1 MGHRA, CDR2 YSYEKL. The CDR3 sequence is 15 residues long. Trimming took off 0 bases at V and 3 bases at J, with 9 bases between the two ends.

V gene TRBV4-1 combines with J gene TRBJ2-3; 13 bases fit TRBD2. This CDR3 is built from 16 residues. Looked up from germline, CDR1 is MGHRA and CDR2 is YSYEKL. J was trimmed by 4 bases and V by 2 bases; bases with no gene match: 3. CDR3 sequence: CASSQTGTSGADTQYF. As DNA, the CDR3 is TGCGCCAGCAGCCAAACCGGGACTAGCGGGGCAGATACGCAGTATTTT.

The genes are TRBV7-9 and TRBJ1-4; TRBD1 is a possible D gene (5 bases). The CDR3 totals 18 residues. The germline V gene encodes CDR1 SEHNR and CDR2 FQNEAQ (reference sequence). The ends were cut back, 3 bases at V and 6 bases at J, with 23 bases in the middle. The CDR3 coding sequence is TGTGCCAGCAGCTTGAAGGTCAGGGATAAGTATTTGGATGAAAAACTGTTTTTT. Amino acid sequence: CASSLKVRDKYLDEKLFF.

V and J are TRBV5-6 and TRBJ1-1; perhaps TRBD1 as D (5 bases). The germline V gene has CDR1 SGHDT and CDR2 YYEEEE. V shed 3 bases and J shed 3 bases, with 15 bases lying between them. The CDR3 sequence is 15 residues long. CDR3 in amino acids: CASSSSLTGDTEAFF. The CDR3 DNA reads as TGTGCCAGCAGCTCCTCACTCACAGGTGACACTGAAGCTTTCTTT. Filled out from reference TRBV5-6 and TRBJ1-1, the complete variable domain reads DAGVTQSPTHLIKTRGQQVTLRCSPKSGHDTVSWYQQALGQGPQFIFQYYEEEERQRGNFPDRFSGHQFPNYSSELNVNALLLGDSALYLCASSSSLTGDTEAFFGQGTRLTVV.

The rearrangement joins TRBV5-6 to TRBJ2-5; 10 bases agree with TRBD1. The CDR3 is made up of 13 amino acids. J lost 11 bases, V lost 3 bases, and 7 bases had no gene match. Germline CDR1 SGHDT, CDR2 YYEEEE. The CDR3: CASSYERTGGQYF. The CDR3 bases are TGTGCCAGCAGCTACGAAAGGACAGGGGGGCAGTACTTC.

This chain connects TRBV27 to TRBJ1-1, with TRBD1 matching over 7 bases. CDR3 length: 16 residues. V was clipped by 6 bases and J by 2 bases; unmatched bases: 12. Germline V CDR1 and CDR2: MNHEY, SMNVEV (reference sequence). Here the CDR3 reads CASRPSHDRVNTEAFF. For the CDR3, the DNA is TGTGCCAGCAGGCCATCCCACGACAGGGTTAACACTGAAGCTTTCTTT.

This rearrangement joins TRBV5-4 to TRBJ1-1; D possibly corresponds to TRBD1 (5 bases). Per the germline V gene, CDR1 is SGHNT and CDR2 is YYREEE (reference sequence). V dropped 3 bases and J dropped 0 bases, with 21 bases sitting between them. CDR3 size: 18 residues. CDR3 amino acids: CASSSGARAHPMNTEAFF. For the CDR3, the DNA is TGTGCCAGCAGCTCGGGAGCCAGGGCTCACCCAATGAACACTGAAGCTTTCTTT.

This clone was seen only once. The rearrangement links TRBV4-1 to TRBJ2-1, with 15 bases lining up with TRBD2. This CDR3 is 19 amino acids long. The trim removed 0 bases at V and 8 bases at J, leaving 11 bases unmatched. The germline CDR1 and CDR2 sequences are MGHRA and YSYEKL. The CDR3 here is CASSQDQGGLAGGLYEQFF. The CDR3 nucleotides read TGCGCCAGCAGCCAAGATCAGGGGGGACTAGCGGGAGGTCTCTATGAGCAGTTCTTC.

This chain uses TRBV5-4 with TRBJ2-7, with 13 bases matching TRBD2. Per germline, CDR1 SGHNT and CDR2 YYREEE (reference sequence). The CDR3 is 16 amino acids. The V gene end was trimmed by 4 bases and the J gene end by 5 bases; junction bases not matched to a gene: 9. CDR3 nucleotides: TGTGCCAGCAGCCCGGCAGTGGGACTAGCGGGGCACGAGCAGTACTTC. Translation: CASSPAVGLAGHEQYF.

J is TRBJ1-1 and V is TRBV5-5; D remains ambiguous. The CDR3 has 12 residues. CDR1 is SGHKS, CDR2 YYEKEE, per germline (reference sequence). V lost 2 bases to trimming and J lost 5 bases, with 7 bases between them. The CDR3 nucleotides are TGTGCCAGCAGCTTTCGGGTTACTGAAGCTTTCTTT. Protein product: CASSFRVTEAFF.

The V and J genes are TRBV2 and TRBJ1-2, with TRBD1 matching 7 bases. The CDR3 extends over 14 amino acids. Per the germline V gene, CDR1 is SNHLY and CDR2 is FYNNEI. V lost 4 bases to trimming and J lost 0 bases; unmatched junction nucleotides: 2. The DNA for the CDR3 is TGTGCCAGCAGTGGCCAGGGGGCTAACTATGGCTACACCTTC. It translates to CASSGQGANYGYTF. Drawing the rest from reference TRBV2 and TRBJ1-2, the complete variable domain is EPEVTQTPSHQVTQMGQEVILRCVPISNHLYFYWYRQILGQKVEFLVSFYNNEISEKSEIFDDQFSVERPDGSNFTLKIRSTKLEDSAMYFCASSGQGANYGYTFGSGTRLTVV.

This clone was seen a few times. The chain is built from TRBV7-3 and TRBJ2-3; D gene ambiguous. The V end lost 1 base, the J end lost 2 bases, and 19 bases lay between the germline ends. The CDR3 consists of 18 residues. Per the germline V gene, CDR1 is SGHTA and CDR2 is FQGTGA. DNA for the CDR3: TGTGCCAGCAGCTTAAACCGATTCGGTCGAGCCTCCACAGATACGCAGTATTTT. It translates to CASSLNRFGRASTDTQYF.

The V and J genes are TRBV28 and TRBJ2-5; D unresolved. Germline CDR1 MDHEN, CDR2 SYDVKM. The CDR3 loop spans 13 amino acids. V lost 2 bases, J lost 4 bases, and 8 bases lay in between. This CDR3 is CASSLNEVETQYF. CDR3 DNA: TGTGCCAGCAGTTTAAATGAGGTAGAGACCCAGTACTTC.

The chain joins TRBV7-9 to TRBJ2-1; the match to TRBD2 covers 9 bases. The CDR3 covers 18 residues. The germline gives CDR1 SEHNR, CDR2 FQNEAQ (reference sequence). V lost 4 bases, J lost 1 base, and 11 bases stayed unmatched. The CDR3 protein is CASSSLREAGGSYNEQFF. CDR3 DNA sequence: TGTGCCAGCAGCTCCCTAAGGGAAGCGGGGGGTTCCTACAATGAGCAGTTCTTC.

The rearrangement links TRBV27 to TRBJ2-2; D possibly corresponds to TRBD2 (6 bases). Trimming took off 2 bases at V and 6 bases at J, with 10 bases between the two ends. Germline V gene data show CDR1 as MNHEY and CDR2 as SMNVEV (reference sequence). The CDR3 spans 14 residues. The CDR3 sequence is CASSLGGYPGELFF. The CDR3 DNA reads as TGTGCCAGCAGTTTAGGAGGGTATCCCGGGGAGCTGTTTTTT.

V usage is TRBV10-3 and J usage is TRBJ2-7; TRBD2 matches 12 bases. Germline loops: CDR1 ENHRY, CDR2 SYGVKD. This CDR3 contains 13 residues. Losses at the gene ends were 10 bases for V and 5 bases for J; bases not matched to a gene: 6. The CDR3 region is CATWTSGTNEQYF. The CDR3 DNA reads as TGTGCCACTTGGACTAGCGGGACCAACGAGCAGTACTTC.

The chain joins TRBV7-3 to TRBJ2-1, with 10 bases identical to TRBD2. Trimming at V came to 8 bases and at J to 2 bases, leaving 6 bases not matched to a gene. CDR1 is SGHTA and CDR2 is FQGTGA in the germline V gene. The CDR3 has 15 amino acids. Here the CDR3 reads CASGAGTSAYNEQFF. As DNA, the CDR3 is TGTGCCAGCGGCGCCGGGACTAGCGCCTACAATGAGCAGTTCTTC.

The chain recombines TRBV29-1 with TRBJ1-5; D perhaps matches TRBD1 (5 bases). The CDR3 totals 12 residues. Germline V lookup: CDR1 SQVTM, CDR2 ANQGSEA. The V gene lost 7 bases and the J gene lost 4 bases, with 11 bases spanning the gap. Here the CDR3 reads CSAGGGNQPQHF. The CDR3 DNA is TGCAGCGCCGGGGGTGGGAATCAGCCCCAGCATTTT.

This rearrangement joins TRBV11-2 to TRBJ2-5, with 7 bases matching TRBD1. V lost 4 bases, J lost 5 bases, and 7 bases stayed unmatched. Germline assignment: CDR1 SGHAT and CDR2 FQNNGV. The length of the CDR3 is 14 residues. CDR3 amino acids: CASSSTTGPETQYF. For the CDR3, the DNA is TGTGCCAGCAGCTCCACGACAGGGCCGGAGACCCAGTACTTC.

The V call is TRBV4-2, the J call TRBJ1-1; 7 positions match TRBD1. V was clipped by 1 base and J by 3 bases; unmatched bases: 8. CDR1 and CDR2 (germline): LGHNA, YNFKEQ. The CDR3 consists of 16 residues. The CDR3 region is CASSQVIDRVDTEAFF. DNA for the CDR3: TGTGCCAGCAGCCAAGTGATCGACAGGGTCGACACTGAAGCTTTCTTT.

This chain links TRBV5-1 with TRBJ2-7; 7 bases map to TRBD1. Per the germline V gene, CDR1 is SGHRS and CDR2 is YFSETQ. The CDR3 totals 13 residues. V dropped 3 bases and J dropped 2; count of bases not matched to a gene: 2. DNA of the CDR3: TGCGCCAGCAGCTCAGGGACAGCCTACGAGCAGTACTTC. Translated: CASSSGTAYEQYF. Together with reference TRBV5-1 and TRBJ2-7, the CDR3 gives the full variable domain: KAGVTQTPRYLIKTRGQQVTLSCSPISGHRSVSWYQQTPGQGLQFLFEYFSETQRNKGNFPGRFSGRQFSNSRSEMNVSTLELGDSALYLCASSSGTAYEQYFGPGTRLTVT.

The chain recombines TRBV2 with TRBJ1-5; no reliable D call. This CDR3 region has 15 residues. Looked up from germline, CDR1 is SNHLY and CDR2 is FYNNEI. V lost 6 bases and J lost 0, with 12 bases in between. CDR3 in amino acids: CASREEITSNQPQHF. CDR3 nucleotides: TGTGCCAGCAGGGAGGAGATTACTAGCAATCAGCCCCAGCATTTT.

Notes on this clone: A junction end diverges from the germline sequence, so it may reflect a read error. The V and J genes are TRBV7-9 and TRBJ1-1, with 8 bases matching TRBD1. From germline, CDR1 is SEHNR and CDR2 FQNEAQ (reference sequence). The CDR3 spans 12 residues. The CDR3 reads CSSSLGQGKAFF. CDR3 coding DNA: TGTTCCAGCAGCTTAGGACAGGGCAAAGCTTTCTTT.

This clone appeared once. This rearrangement joins TRBV25-1 to TRBJ2-7, with 11 bases that match TRBD2. Germline CDR1 and CDR2: MGHDK and SYGVNS. With V trimmed by 4 bases and J by 5 bases, 10 bases remained unmatched. The CDR3 is made up of 16 amino acids. The DNA of the CDR3 is TGTGCCAGCAGTGCCTACAACCTAGCGGGAGGCGACGAGCAGTACTTC. It translates to CASSAYNLAGGDEQYF.

The rearrangement joins TRBV13 to TRBJ2-5; 9 nucleotides align to TRBD1. The trim removed 2 bases at V and 5 bases at J, leaving 3 bases unmatched. The V gene's germline CDR1 is PRHDT and CDR2 FYEKMQ (reference sequence). The CDR3 contains 14 residues. The CDR3 bases are TGTGCCAGCAGCTTAACGGGGACAGGGGAGACCCAGTACTTC. Protein sequence: CASSLTGTGETQYF. Full variable domain (outside the CDR3, taken from reference TRBV13 and TRBJ2-5): AAGVIQSPRHLIKEKRETATLKCYPIPRHDTVYWYQQGPGQDPQFLISFYEKMQSDKGSIPDRFSAQQFSDYHSELNMSSLELGDSALYFCASSLTGTGETQYFGPGTRLLVL.